This entry is about one TCR delta chain. Its antigen remains unidentified. A far larger clone is one nucleotide away, so this likely arose from a read error. Other DNA sequences in this sample translate to the same CDR3. The source of the sample is a study of delta chains in infants with herpesvirus infections. Study results and limitations: The public clonotype appeared only at the first post-infection time point and was absent in uninfected infants. Caveat: small sample size and no race- or environment-matched controls. About 20% of the 18 CMV-infected infants carried the public Vdelta1 clonotype, including one congenital.

V shed 3 bases, J shed 3 bases, and the junction held 14 bases outside the gene matches. The CDR3 has 18 amino acids. Germline loops: CDR1 GEAIGNYY, CDR2 EKD. Reverse transcription of PBMC RNA used primers specific for the gamma and delta chains. TCRdb re-called the RT-PCR reads through CATT. This sample has about 510 delta-chain clones; around 47% occur once, and the top ten carry 30%. This chain joins TRDV2 and TRDJ1, with 11 bases aligning to TRDD3. Sequenced material: peripheral blood, taken at time point 3 of longitudinal follow-up. This clonotype was obtained from a human donor who was a Ugandan infant, either HIV-exposed or HIV-unexposed (not recorded which). DNA for the CDR3: TGTGCCTGTGACTCCCTTCTCCGACTGGGGGATATATCCGATAAACTCATCTTT. Translated, it gives CACDSLLRLGDISDKLIF.